These 9 T cell receptor beta chains were all obtained from the same sample, sequenced in a study of control samples from healthy donors and cancer patients. TCRdb's table, derived via immunoSEQ multiplex PCR, lists solely in-frame clones and lacks some. The sample carries 170,000 or so clones, about 92% recorded once. The sequenced sample consisted of blood. Source of these receptors: a man aged 25-45 years in good health.

This sequence joins TRBV7-8 and TRBJ1-5, with unresolved D. The length of the CDR3 is 15 residues. V was cut by 0 bases and J by 2 bases, with 8 bases left in between. Germline CDR1 and CDR2: SGHVS and FQNEAQ. This CDR3 is CASSLAMSGNQPQHF. CDR3 in DNA: TGTGCCAGCAGCTTAGCGATGAGTGGCAATCAGCCCCAGCATTTT.

The rearrangement links TRBV27 to TRBJ2-7, with D perhaps TRBD2 (6 bases). Germline V lookup: CDR1 MNHEY, CDR2 SMNVEV (reference sequence). Trimming removed 2 bases at V and 0 bases at J, with 17 bases between. The CDR3 has 17 residues. CDR3: CASSLARGTGSSYEQYF. The CDR3 DNA is TGTGCCAGCAGTTTAGCGCGCGGGACGGGGAGCTCCTACGAGCAGTACTTC.

This rearrangement joins TRBV19 to TRBJ2-1, with TRBD2 identical over 15 bases. The CDR3 is 16 residues long. Trimming took 6 bases from V and 6 from J; bases not matched to a gene: 6. Germline loops: CDR1 LNHDA, CDR2 SQIVND (reference sequence). The CDR3 here is CASRPGLAGGRNEQFF. The CDR3 DNA is TGTGCCAGTAGACCAGGACTAGCGGGAGGGCGCAATGAGCAGTTCTTC.

The chain is built from TRBV6-1 and TRBJ2-7; 9 bases align to TRBD1. The CDR3 sequence is 14 residues long. CDR1 is MNHNS and CDR2 is SASEGT in the germline V gene. After removal of 5 bases from V and 2 bases from J, the junction contained 4 bases not matched to a gene. CDR3 DNA sequence: TGTGCCAGCAGTTGGGACAGGGACACCTACGAGCAGTACTTC. It specifies CASSWDRDTYEQYF.

V is TRBV11-2 and J is TRBJ1-1; no clear D. Trimming stripped 0 bases from V and 0 bases from J, with 11 bases between. This CDR3 is built from 16 residues. Per germline, CDR1 SGHAT and CDR2 FQNNGV. CDR3 sequence (DNA): TGTGCCAGCAGCTTAGATCAGAGGGTCCTGAACACTGAAGCTTTCTTT. Its protein product is CASSLDQRVLNTEAFF.

The chain uses TRBV15 and TRBJ2-3, with D hard to call. Looked up from germline, CDR1 is LNHNV and CDR2 is YYDKDF (reference sequence). The CDR3 is 14 residues long. V lost 3 bases, J lost 5 bases, and 12 bases lay in between. CDR3 DNA: TGTGCCACCAGCAGGTCTCGGACGGAAGATACGCAGTATTTT. It translates to CATSRSRTEDTQYF.

The gene calls are TRBV9 and TRBJ2-5; no definite D call. The V end was cut by 3 bases, the J end by 1 base, with 7 bases between. Germline V lookup: CDR1 SGDLS, CDR2 YYNGEE. The CDR3 runs 13 residues. The CDR3 DNA sequence: TGTGCCAGCAGCGGTAGCCCCCAAGAGACCCAGTACTTC. Amino acid sequence: CASSGSPQETQYF.

This clone was counted only a few times. V usage is TRBV5-5 and J usage is TRBJ2-7; TRBD2 agrees at 10 bases. Germline values: CDR1 SGHKS, CDR2 YYEKEE (reference sequence). This CDR3 is 14 amino acids long. V trimming: 5 bases; J trimming: 9 bases; junction bases outside the gene matches: 11. The CDR3 DNA reads TGTGCCAGCAGTCCGGGACTAGCGACCAGGGTGCAGTACTTC. Encoded protein: CASSPGLATRVQYF.

J is TRBJ1-5 and V is TRBV27, with 8 positions matching TRBD1. V dropped 5 bases and J dropped 5; count of bases not matched to a gene: 5. CDR3 length: 14 residues. From germline, CDR1 is MNHEY and CDR2 SMNVEV (reference sequence). CDR3 in amino acids: CASSLGQGDQPQHF. The DNA for the CDR3 is TGTGCCAGCAGTCTAGGACAGGGCGATCAGCCCCAGCATTTT.